The 22 T cell receptor beta chains listed next were all sequenced from one sample in a study of CD8+ T cells in alopecia areata listed by TCRdb under 2018. The library was obtained by the immunoSEQ multiplex PCR assay. RNA was extracted from all samples and reverse transcribed into cDNA as template for TCR sequencing. In its TCRdb copy, this immuneACCESS table keeps in-frame sequences only and misses some clones. Where compared with another copy, unresolved V genes explain less than half of these, and the others have no known cause. This sample lists 95,000 to 120,000 clones; under 60% were detected once. Of the sample, approximately 23% is held by the ten largest clones. The sequencing input was NKG2D-low CD8+ T cells sorted from blood. What this sample's cell subset or site label stands for: sorted CD8+ NKG2D-low blood T cells. These receptors were taken from a human donor with alopecia areata.

The V and J genes are TRBV5-1 and TRBJ1-1; 9 nucleotides agree with TRBD1. The CDR3 has 15 amino acids. The J segment lost 4 bases and the V segment lost 4 bases, leaving 8 bases of the junction unmatched. In germline, CDR1 is SGHRS, CDR2 YFSETQ. The chain's CDR3 is CASSPGTGSRTEAFF. The CDR3 nucleotides are TGCGCCAGCAGCCCTGGGACAGGGAGCCGCACTGAAGCTTTCTTT. Drawing the rest from reference TRBV5-1 and TRBJ1-1, the complete variable domain is KAGVTQTPRYLIKTRGQQVTLSCSPISGHRSVSWYQQTPGQGLQFLFEYFSETQRNKGNFPGRFSGRQFSNSRSEMNVSTLELGDSALYLCASSPGTGSRTEAFFGQGTRLTVV.

The chain combines TRBV27 with TRBJ2-2; D possibly uses TRBD1 or TRBD2 (6 bases each). Trimming removed 3 bases from V and 7 bases from J, with 18 bases in between. CDR3 length equals 16 residues. From germline, CDR1 is MNHEY and CDR2 SMNVEV (reference sequence). The CDR3 reads CASSFGLGGAGGELFF. The CDR3 DNA follows: TGTGCCAGCAGTTTCGGGTTGGGGGGCGCGGGCGGGGAGCTGTTTTTT.

This chain links TRBV6-5 with TRBJ1-1; D is uncertain. The CDR3 is made up of 15 amino acids. CDR1 and CDR2 (germline): MNHEY, SVGAGI. Trimming left V 0 bases short and J 0 bases short, with 8 bases between. DNA of the CDR3: TGTGCCAGCAGTTACTCGAAACGGTTGAACACTGAAGCTTTCTTT. Its protein is CASSYSKRLNTEAFF.

This chain links TRBV9 with TRBJ2-1; 7 nucleotides align to TRBD2. This CDR3 is 14 amino acids long. From germline, CDR1 is SGDLS and CDR2 YYNGEE. The junction had 7 bases not matched to a gene; V was cut back by 0 bases and J by 10 bases. CDR3 sequence (DNA): TGTGCCAGCAGCGTAGTAGTGGGAGGGGTGGAGCAGTTCTTC. This codes for CASSVVVGGVEQFF.

The rearrangement uses TRBV27 and TRBJ2-1; 10 nucleotides line up with TRBD2. Germline CDR1 is MNHEY and CDR2 is SMNVEV (reference sequence). This CDR3 has 15 amino acids. Germline trimming cut 2 bases from V and 7 bases from J; bases unmatched to any gene: 5. CDR3 loop: CASSLVASGRNEQFF. The CDR3 DNA is TGTGCCAGCAGTTTAGTCGCTAGCGGGAGAAATGAGCAGTTCTTC.

The J gene is TRBJ2-7, the V gene TRBV2, with D unclear. Trimming removed 2 bases at V and 4 bases at J, with 12 bases between. CDR3 length equals 14 residues. Germline loops: CDR1 SNHLY, CDR2 FYNNEI. The CDR3 DNA reads as TGTGCCAGCAGTGAAAGGTTAGGCCGGTACGAGCAGTACTTC. Encoded protein: CASSERLGRYEQYF.

The chain recombines TRBV4-1 with TRBJ1-5; D is unclear. The CDR3 loop spans 15 amino acids. Per the germline V gene, CDR1 is MGHRA and CDR2 is YSYEKL. V was trimmed by 1 base and J by 8 bases, leaving 15 bases between them. Here the CDR3 reads CASSQAFMDLKPQHF. CDR3 in DNA: TGCGCCAGCAGCCAAGCTTTTATGGACTTAAAGCCCCAGCATTTT.

This clone appeared a few times. The V and J genes are TRBV29-1 and TRBJ2-1; D remains ambiguous. CDR3 length: 12 amino acids. Germline V lookup: CDR1 SQVTM, CDR2 ANQGSEA. Between the trimmed V and J ends, which lost 3 bases and 5 bases, there was a span of 8 bases. The CDR3 spells CSVERTDNEQFF. The CDR3 DNA reads as TGCAGCGTTGAGCGCACGGACAATGAGCAGTTCTTC.

This clone appeared a single time. V and J are TRBV7-2 and TRBJ2-1; tentatively, D is TRBD2 (6 bases). This CDR3 region has 13 residues. Trimming removed 7 bases at V and 9 bases at J, with 16 bases between. The germline V gene encodes CDR1 SGHTA and CDR2 FQGNSA. CDR3 protein: CASTPGVGLEQFF. CDR3 nucleotides: TGTGCCAGCACCCCGGGGGTTGGGCTTGAGCAGTTCTTC.

The J gene is TRBJ2-3, the V gene TRBV14; 8 bases fit TRBD2. The trim removed 3 bases at V and 4 bases at J, leaving 12 bases unmatched. There are 17 residues in the CDR3. Germline-derived CDR1 and CDR2 are SGHDN and FVKESK. The CDR3 coding sequence is TGTGCCAGCAGCCACTGGCAAGCGGGAGACGGGGCAGATACGCAGTATTTT. This codes for CASSHWQAGDGADTQYF.

The chain joins TRBV2 to TRBJ2-1, with D possibly TRBD2 on 6 matching bases. Germline-derived CDR1 and CDR2 are SNHLY and FYNNEI. CDR3 length equals 10 residues. The V and J ends lost 6 bases and 13 bases respectively, with 10 bases between them. CDR3 amino acids: CASSPGEQFF. For the CDR3, the DNA is TGTGCCAGCAGCCCGGGGGAACAGTTCTTC.

The V and J genes are TRBV7-9 and TRBJ1-1; D uncertain. Germline CDR1 and CDR2: SEHNR and FQNEAQ (reference sequence). The CDR3 is made up of 13 amino acids. V lost 4 bases and J 4 bases, leaving 10 bases between the germline ends. The CDR3 loop is CASSSGLGTEAFF. The DNA for the CDR3 is TGTGCCAGCAGCTCTGGGCTGGGCACTGAAGCTTTCTTT.

The V call is TRBV29-1, the J call TRBJ2-2, with 8 positions matching TRBD2. The CDR3 length is 14 residues. V lost 5 bases to trimming and J lost 5 bases; unmatched junction nucleotides: 7. Germline lookup yields CDR1 SQVTM and CDR2 ANQGSEA. The chain's CDR3 is CSVPSGFSTGELFF. CDR3 coding DNA: TGCAGCGTTCCTAGCGGGTTTTCAACCGGGGAGCTGTTTTTT.

This clone was counted between two and nine times. This chain uses TRBV28 with TRBJ2-1; D is possibly TRBD1 or TRBD2 (5 bases each). This CDR3 spans 14 amino acids. Germline V lookup: CDR1 MDHEN, CDR2 SYDVKM. Trimming cost V 6 bases and J 5 bases, with 14 bases left between them. The CDR3 DNA reads TGTGCCAGCAGGTCGCCCGGGACGGACAATGAGCAGTTCTTC. Protein: CASRSPGTDNEQFF.

The chain has TRBV5-6 and TRBJ2-3; D gene uncertain. V gave up 5 bases and J gave up 2 bases, with 6 bases separating them. Germline assignment: CDR1 SGHDT and CDR2 YYEEEE. The CDR3 is made up of 12 amino acids. CDR3 amino acids: CASSTYTDTQYF. As DNA, the CDR3 is TGTGCCAGCAGTACGTACACAGATACGCAGTATTTT. Combining the CDR3 with reference TRBV5-6 and TRBJ2-3 gives the whole variable domain DAGVTQSPTHLIKTRGQQVTLRCSPKSGHDTVSWYQQALGQGPQFIFQYYEEEERQRGNFPDRFSGHQFPNYSSELNVNALLLGDSALYLCASSTYTDTQYFGPGTRLTVL.

The chain recombines TRBV2 with TRBJ2-7; TRBD1 is a possible D gene (5 bases). V was pared by 3 bases and J by 5 bases, with 8 bases between. Germline CDR1 SNHLY, CDR2 FYNNEI. The CDR3 covers 12 residues. This CDR3 reads CASSETVDEQYF. The DNA for the CDR3 is TGTGCCAGCAGTGAGACAGTGGACGAGCAGTACTTC.

This clone was detected many times. V is TRBV12-5 and J is TRBJ2-1, with 12 bases aligning to TRBD2. Germline V lookup: CDR1 LGHNT, CDR2 FRNRAP. This CDR3 has 16 residues. J gave up 4 bases and V 7 bases, and 8 bases lay outside the gene matches. As DNA, the CDR3 is TGTGCTAGTGTTACGACTAGCGGGAGTTCTTACAATGAGCAGTTCTTC. Its translation: CASVTTSGSSYNEQFF.

This rearrangement joins TRBV5-1 to TRBJ1-2; D is ambiguous. The germline V gene encodes CDR1 SGHRS and CDR2 YFSETQ. The CDR3 covers 15 residues. The ends were cut back, 2 bases at V and 6 bases at J, with 17 bases in the middle. DNA for the CDR3: TGCGCCAGCAGCTTCCGATCGGAAGGGCTCGATGGCTACACCTTC. Its translation is CASSFRSEGLDGYTF.

The genes are TRBV5-1 and TRBJ2-7; 7 nucleotides line up with TRBD2. The CDR3 totals 17 residues. V was pared by 0 bases and J by 0 bases, with 9 bases of the junction left unmatched. Germline assignment: CDR1 SGHRS and CDR2 YFSETQ. The CDR3 nucleotides are TGCGCCAGCAGCTTGGTAAAATGGCGGGAGAGCTCCTACGAGCAGTACTTC. It specifies CASSLVKWRESSYEQYF.

This clone has only one observation. CDR3 nucleotides: TGCAGCGTTGACCTAATATTGACCGGCGGACAGGGCTGGAAGGATGAGCAGTTCTTC. Its protein product is CSVDLILTGGQGWKDEQFF. This rearrangement joins TRBV29-1 to TRBJ2-1, with TRBD1 matching 8 bases. V shed 3 bases, J shed 8 bases, and the junction held 24 bases outside the gene matches. CDR1 SQVTM and CDR2 ANQGSEA come from the germline V gene. The CDR3 has 19 amino acids.

The rearrangement joins TRBV7-8 to TRBJ2-2; D unresolved. This CDR3 is 11 amino acids long. The germline CDR1 and CDR2 sequences are SGHVS and FQNEAQ. The V end was cut by 0 bases, the J end by 7 bases, with 0 bases between. CDR3 loop: CASSLAGELFF. Written as DNA, the CDR3 is TGTGCCAGCAGCTTAGCCGGGGAGCTGTTTTTT.

Of note for this clone: This sample includes further DNA sequences coding for the same CDR3. The rearrangement uses TRBV2 and TRBJ1-4, with D unclear. Per germline, CDR1 SNHLY and CDR2 FYNNEI. The CDR3 is made up of 10 amino acids. V lost 3 bases to trimming and J lost 8 bases, with 1 base between them. The DNA of the CDR3 is TGTGCCAGCAGTGACGAAAAACTGTTTTTT. This codes for CASSDEKLFF.